This T cell receptor beta chain was observed in a study of CD4+ T cells in melanoma. Assay: immunoSEQ multiplex PCR; the TCRdb copy retains only in-frame clones and omits some. The profile shows some 150,000 clones, roughly 91% of them singletons. Points on this clone: Relative to the germline gene, one junction end is altered; a read error may explain this. Other DNA sequences in the sample encode the same CDR3.

Germline CDR1 DFQATT, CDR2 SNEGSKA (reference sequence). CDR3 size: 11 residues. The chain has TRBV20-1 and TRBJ1-1, with D possibly TRBD1 on 6 matching bases. The sequence derives from a human donor with melanoma. CDR3 in amino acids: CSARTDIEAFF. Here the CDR3 DNA reads TGTAGTGCGCGGACAGATATTGAAGCTTTCTTT.